A single sample gave rise to the 24 T cell receptor beta chains below, sequenced in a study of cytomegalovirus exposure and HLA in healthy donors. Primers included in the PCR were 60 Vbeta and 13 Jbeta primers. Only in-frame clones appear in the TCRdb table, and some are missing; sequencing was by immunoSEQ multiplex PCR. The data contain roughly 240,000 clones, 70% to 90% of them seen just once; the ten biggest clones take up around 0.22%. Material for sequencing was PBMCs. The source of these receptors is a girl aged 2-15 years in good health and CMV-seronegative.

The chain combines TRBV15 with TRBJ2-1; D is undetermined. The CDR3 sequence is 12 residues long. The germline V gene encodes CDR1 LNHNV and CDR2 YYDKDF (reference sequence). Trimming stripped 0 bases from V and 6 bases from J, with 3 bases between. The CDR3 DNA reads TGTGCCACCAGCAGAGATCGCAATGAGCAGTTCTTC. The encoded protein is CATSRDRNEQFF.

This sequence joins TRBV29-1 and TRBJ1-2; D is unclear. The length of the CDR3 is 11 residues. V gave up 4 bases and J gave up 8 bases, with 11 bases separating them. Germline CDR1 SQVTM, CDR2 ANQGSEA. The CDR3 reads CSVARNSGYTF. The DNA of the CDR3 is TGCAGCGTTGCTCGCAACTCAGGCTACACCTTC.

In DNA form, the CDR3 reads TGTGCCAGCAGTGAGACAAGGATGAACACTGAAGCTTTCTTT. Amino acid sequence: CASSETRMNTEAFF. The rearrangement uses TRBV25-1 and TRBJ1-1; D remains ambiguous. V was pared by 3 bases and J by 0 bases, with 8 bases between. Germline CDR1 MGHDK, CDR2 SYGVNS. The CDR3 has 14 amino acids.

V is TRBV4-1 and J is TRBJ1-3, with D perhaps matching TRBD1 (5 bases). The CDR3 contains 17 residues. Germline V gives CDR1 MGHRA, CDR2 YSYEKL. V lost 3 bases and J 0 bases, leaving 15 bases between the germline ends. CDR3 DNA sequence: TGCGCCAGCAGCCACCCCGTCGGGACTCTCTCTGGAAACACCATATATTTT. Translating gives CASSHPVGTLSGNTIYF.

This sequence joins TRBV30 and TRBJ1-6; possible D gene TRBD1, 6 bases. With 5 bases removed from V and 7 bases from J, the gap between germline ends came to 18 bases. This CDR3 region has 15 residues. The germline CDR1 and CDR2 sequences are GTSNPN and SVGIG (reference sequence). In DNA, the CDR3 is TGTGCCTGGGTGGGGGGGCAGGGAAGCAATTCACCCCTCCACTTT. This gives the protein CAWVGGQGSNSPLHF.

The chain uses TRBV30 and TRBJ1-6, with D uncertain. V was trimmed by 0 bases and J by 10 bases, leaving 16 bases between them. Germline loops: CDR1 GTSNPN, CDR2 SVGIG (reference sequence). The CDR3 consists of 15 residues. DNA of the CDR3: TGTGCCTGGAGTGTACGATACGGGTTCGGATCACCCCTCCACTTT. Its translation is CAWSVRYGFGSPLHF.

Comments on this clone: Other DNA sequences in the sample encode the same CDR3. The chain has TRBV2 and TRBJ1-2; D is unresolved. Germline-derived CDR1 and CDR2 are SNHLY and FYNNEI. This CDR3 spans 11 amino acids. Trimming stripped 7 bases from V and 8 bases from J, with 11 bases between. CDR3 sequence (DNA): TGTGCCAGCATGGAGGAGACGGGCTACACCTTC. It is translated as CASMEETGYTF.

The chain employs TRBV7-2 and TRBJ2-7, with a possible D match to TRBD2 (5 bases). Germline V gene data show CDR1 as SGHTA and CDR2 as FQGNSA. Trimming left V 3 bases short and J 2 bases short, with 14 bases between. The CDR3 totals 15 residues. As DNA, the CDR3 is TGTGCCAGCAGCTTGGACTCGTACCCGACCTACGAGCAGTACTTC. Amino acid sequence: CASSLDSYPTYEQYF.

The sample holds one count of this clone. The rearrangement uses TRBV6-5 and TRBJ1-2; 7 nucleotides agree with TRBD1. There are 15 residues in the CDR3. V dropped 5 bases and J dropped 4; count of bases not matched to a gene: 10. Germline CDR1 is MNHEY and CDR2 is SVGAGI. In DNA, the CDR3 is TGTGCCAGCAGTCGACAGGGCTCCCCTTTCTATGGCTACACCTTC. It is translated as CASSRQGSPFYGYTF.

The rearrangement joins TRBV2 to TRBJ2-5, with a tentative D call TRBD2 (6 bases). Germline V gene sequence: CDR1 SNHLY, CDR2 FYNNEI. The length of the CDR3 is 14 residues. V was cut by 8 bases and J by 4 bases, with 17 bases left in between. CDR3 sequence reads: CASCGRRQLETQYF. The CDR3 DNA reads as TGTGCCAGCTGTGGGAGGAGGCAGTTAGAGACCCAGTACTTC.

This clone was seen just once. V and J are TRBV27 and TRBJ2-3, with 7 bases fitting TRBD2. Per the germline V gene, CDR1 is MNHEY and CDR2 is SMNVEV (reference sequence). With V trimmed by 1 base and J by 0 bases, 4 bases remained unmatched. The CDR3 spans 16 residues. Here the CDR3 reads CASSLYPRGSTDTQYF. The DNA of the CDR3 is TGTGCCAGCAGTTTATATCCGCGGGGGAGCACAGATACGCAGTATTTT.

J is TRBJ1-2 and V is TRBV2, with 7 bases aligning to TRBD1. The junction had 3 bases not matched to a gene; V was cut back by 5 bases and J by 3 bases. In germline, CDR1 is SNHLY, CDR2 FYNNEI. The CDR3 sequence is 13 residues long. The CDR3 reads CASSSDRDYGYTF. The CDR3 bases are TGTGCCAGCAGTTCTGACAGGGACTATGGCTACACCTTC.

The chain joins TRBV6-5 to TRBJ2-7, with 9 bases aligning to TRBD1. CDR1 MNHEY and CDR2 SVGAGI come from the germline V gene. The CDR3 has 15 residues. Trimming cost V 4 bases and J 2 bases; bases outside gene matches: 6. CDR3 loop: CASSWTGTGTYEQYF. The DNA of the CDR3 is TGTGCCAGCAGTTGGACCGGGACAGGGACCTACGAGCAGTACTTC.

The rearrangement joins TRBV30 to TRBJ2-3; TRBD1 agrees at 7 bases. This CDR3 has 15 amino acids. The V segment lost 5 bases and the J segment 3 bases; nucleotides outside the gene matches: 11. Germline-derived CDR1 and CDR2 are GTSNPN and SVGIG (reference sequence). The CDR3 region is CAWEWTGPRTDTQYF. CDR3 coding DNA: TGTGCCTGGGAGTGGACAGGCCCAAGGACAGATACGCAGTATTTT.

V usage is TRBV19 and J usage is TRBJ1-5, with a tentative D call TRBD1 (5 bases). The CDR3 loop spans 15 amino acids. V was clipped by 3 bases and J by 2 bases, with 11 bases between them. Per the germline V gene, CDR1 is LNHDA and CDR2 is SQIVND (reference sequence). The CDR3 protein is CASSIVRAGNQPQHF. The CDR3 nucleotides are TGTGCCAGTAGTATCGTCAGGGCGGGCAATCAGCCCCAGCATTTT. Filled out from reference TRBV19 and TRBJ1-5, the complete variable domain reads DGGITQSPKYLFRKEGQNVTLSCEQNLNHDAMYWYRQDPGQGLRLIYYSQIVNDFQKGDIAEGYSVSREKKESFPLTVTSAQKNPTAFYLCASSIVRAGNQPQHFGDGTRLSIL.

The chain is built from TRBV7-9 and TRBJ2-7; TRBD2 agrees at 14 bases. The J segment lost 4 bases and the V segment lost 5 bases, leaving 13 bases of the junction unmatched. This CDR3 region has 18 residues. Germline V gene sequence: CDR1 SEHNR, CDR2 FQNEAQ (reference sequence). CDR3 DNA sequence: TGTGCCAGCAGCCGCCAGGCGACTAGCGGGGGGGCCTTTTACGAGCAGTACTTC. Amino acids: CASSRQATSGGAFYEQYF.

This chain connects TRBV25-1 to TRBJ1-1, with no clear D. CDR1 and CDR2 (germline): MGHDK, SYGVNS. This CDR3 contains 15 residues. V lost 4 bases and J lost 1, with 13 bases in between. The CDR3 loop reads CASSANRPPNTEAFF. The CDR3, as DNA: TGTGCCAGCAGTGCCAACAGACCCCCGAACACTGAAGCTTTCTTT.

The V and J genes are TRBV5-1 and TRBJ2-1, with 16 bases that match TRBD2. V dropped 4 bases and J dropped 3; count of bases not matched to a gene: 10. The germline V gene has CDR1 SGHRS and CDR2 YFSETQ. CDR3 length: 19 residues. CDR3 sequence: CASSNLGTSGRARYNEQFF. The CDR3 DNA is TGCGCCAGCAGCAACCTAGGGACTAGCGGGAGGGCCCGCTACAATGAGCAGTTCTTC.

The rearrangement links TRBV28 to TRBJ1-5; no definite D call. This CDR3 is built from 14 residues. Germline V gene data show CDR1 as MDHEN and CDR2 as SYDVKM. The V and J ends lost 4 bases and 5 bases respectively, with 12 bases between them. CDR3 in amino acids: CASSSRGIDQPQHF. The CDR3 DNA is TGTGCCAGCAGTTCCCGGGGAATCGATCAGCCCCAGCATTTT.

The chain has TRBV6-1 and TRBJ2-2, with 7 bases that match TRBD1. Trimming cost V 6 bases and J 0 bases; bases outside gene matches: 4. Germline V gene lookup returns CDR1 MNHNS and CDR2 SASEGT. The CDR3 extends over 15 amino acids. CDR3 loop: CASRADRANTGELFF. The CDR3 region has the DNA TGTGCCAGCAGAGCCGACAGGGCGAACACCGGGGAGCTGTTTTTT.

The rearrangement links TRBV25-1 to TRBJ2-2; D is uncertain. Trimming pared 0 bases from V and 1 base from J, leaving 6 bases between. This CDR3 contains 15 residues. Germline V gene data show CDR1 as MGHDK and CDR2 as SYGVNS. CDR3 residues: CASSEYPQNTGELFF. The CDR3 DNA sequence: TGTGCCAGCAGTGAATACCCACAGAACACCGGGGAGCTGTTTTTT.

The chain couples TRBV12-2 to TRBJ1-6; the DNA was not compared with TRBD1, the D call given in the table. TRBV12-2 is an annotated pseudogene. CDR3 length: 13 amino acids. The DNA for the CDR3 is TGTGGGGGGACAGGGGAGGATAATTCACCCCTCCACTTT. Its protein product is CGGTGEDNSPLHF.

This sequence joins TRBV5-4 and TRBJ2-7, with 8 bases aligning to TRBD2. CDR3 length equals 15 residues. The V gene's germline CDR1 is SGHNT and CDR2 YYREEE (reference sequence). With 4 bases clipped from V and 4 bases from J, the junction kept 10 bases outside the gene matches. The CDR3 sequence: CASSTQSGSRYEQYF. CDR3 DNA: TGTGCCAGCAGCACGCAAAGCGGGAGTCGGTACGAGCAGTACTTC.

The gene calls are TRBV2 and TRBJ2-7, with 14 bases fitting TRBD2. V lost 6 bases, J lost 5 bases, and 6 bases stayed unmatched. The V gene's germline CDR1 is SNHLY and CDR2 FYNNEI. The CDR3 consists of 15 residues. In nucleotides, the CDR3 is TGTGCCAGCAGACCAGGACTAGCGGGGGGCCACGAGCAGTACTTC. This sequence encodes CASRPGLAGGHEQYF.